This T cell receptor beta chain was identified in a study of T cells after yellow fever vaccination. Via MiXCR, TCRdb re-called the 5' RACE reads, giving one row per CDR3 protein. Of a few hundred thousand distinct CDR3 sequences in the sample, more than 5.5% were seen once. This receptor was obtained from a man under 40 who received the YFV17D yellow fever vaccine. Sequenced here: PBMCs, sampled 5 days after the yellow fever booster vaccination.

The CDR3 spells CASSQDLGTEQFF. The CDR3, as DNA: TGTGCCAGCAGCCAAGATTTGGGGACTGAGCAGTTCTTC. The chain carries TRBV4-2 and TRBJ2-1; perhaps D is TRBD1 or TRBD2 (5 bases each). CDR1 is LGHNA and CDR2 is YNFKEQ in the germline V gene. CDR3 length: 13 residues. V was cut by 0 bases and J by 9 bases, with 9 bases left in between.